A selection of T cell receptor beta chains follows, all from one sample in a study of blood T cell repertoires in COVID-19. Profiling relied on immunoSEQ multiplex PCR, and the TCRdb table lists in-frame clones only, not all of them. The table includes roughly 290,000 clones, around 88% detected once. Sequenced material: peripheral blood. These receptors were obtained from a man aged 30-40 years with acute or convalescent COVID-19. The CDR3 runs from the conserved cysteine through the conserved F or W. The D gene is left open where the match is weak. Clone size is stated in some rows and not others, as once, few, many or a class when expanded.

V: TRBV19; D: .; J: TRBJ1-5; size: few; CDR3: CASTVAGGRTTQPQHF; DNA: TGTGCCAGTACCGTGGCGGGGGGCCGGACCACTCAGCCCCAGCATTTT
V: TRBV7-3; D: TRBD1; J: TRBJ2-1; size: .; CDR3: CASSLGTGGEQFF; DNA: TGTGCCAGCAGCTTGGGGACAGGGGGTGAGCAGTTCTTC
V: TRBV7-3; D: .; J: TRBJ1-2; size: .; CDR3: CASSQDGTSTGGYTF; DNA: TGTGCCAGCAGCCAGGACGGGACATCTACGGGCGGCTACACCTTC
V: TRBV5-6; D: .; J: TRBJ1-3; size: .; CDR3: CASSLKTVNSGNTIYF; DNA: TGTGCCAGCAGCCTAAAGACAGTCAACTCTGGAAACACCATATATTTT
V: TRBV19; D: .; J: TRBJ2-5; size: .; CDR3: CASSRGNGRGETQYF; DNA: TGTGCCAGTAGCCGGGGGAACGGGAGAGGCGAGACCCAGTACTTC
V: TRBV11-2; D: TRBD2; J: TRBJ2-1; size: .; CDR3: CASSLRLAEHTFVDEQFF; DNA: TGTGCCAGCAGCTTGAGACTAGCGGAACATACCTTTGTGGATGAGCAGTTCTTC
V: TRBV15; D: TRBD1; J: TRBJ2-1; size: .; CDR3: CATSAGDRGREQFF; DNA: TGTGCCACCAGCGCCGGGGACAGGGGGCGTGAGCAGTTCTTC
V: TRBV2; D: .; J: TRBJ1-5; size: .; CDR3: CASRTQREQPQHF; DNA: TGTGCCAGCAGGACACAACGCGAACAGCCCCAGCATTTT
V: TRBV9; D: .; J: TRBJ2-2; size: .; CDR3: CASSVGSGVTGELFF; DNA: TGTGCCAGCAGCGTAGGGTCAGGGGTCACCGGGGAGCTGTTTTTT
V: TRBV9; D: TRBD1; J: TRBJ1-6; size: once; CDR3: CASMGTGPSSYNSPLHF; DNA: TGTGCCAGCATGGGGACAGGCCCAAGCTCCTATAATTCACCCCTCCACTTT
V: TRBV19; D: .; J: TRBJ2-7; size: few; CDR3: CASSIRVYPYEQYF; DNA: TGTGCCAGTAGTATCCGGGTCTACCCCTACGAGCAGTACTTC
V: TRBV5-1; D: .; J: TRBJ1-2; size: .; CDR3: CASSFPSGVGYTF; DNA: TGCGCCAGCAGCTTCCCTTCCGGGGTTGGCTACACCTTC
V: TRBV19; D: .; J: TRBJ2-3; size: once; CDR3: CASSIAGSTGTDTQYF; DNA: TGTGCCAGTAGTATAGCCGGGAGTACCGGAACAGATACGCAGTATTTT
V: TRBV5-1; D: .; J: TRBJ2-7; size: .; CDR3: CASSLTAGHYEQYF; DNA: TGCGCCAGCAGCTTGACCGCTGGCCACTACGAGCAGTACTTC
V: TRBV7-2; D: TRBD1; J: TRBJ1-4; size: .; CDR3: CASSFDRGEKLFF; DNA: TGTGCCAGCAGCTTTGACAGGGGTGAAAAACTGTTTTTT
V: TRBV5-5; D: .; J: TRBJ2-1; size: .; CDR3: CASSKTTSSYNEQFF; DNA: TGTGCCAGCAGCAAGACTACCAGCTCCTACAATGAGCAGTTCTTC
V: TRBV7-3; D: .; J: TRBJ2-2; size: .; CDR3: CASSRGGTGSRELFF; DNA: TGTGCCAGCAGCCGAGGGGGTACAGGGAGCCGGGAGCTGTTTTTT
V: TRBV28; D: .; J: TRBJ2-7; size: .; CDR3: CASSTVRTDIPPTISYEQYF; DNA: TGTGCCAGCAGCACTGTCCGTACGGATATTCCCCCAACTATCTCCTACGAGCAGTACTTC
V: TRBV2; D: TRBD2; J: TRBJ2-7; size: once; CDR3: CASSAGREKVGSLYEQYF; DNA: TGTGCCAGCAGCGCAGGGAGGGAGAAGGTGGGGTCCCTATACGAGCAGTACTTC
V: TRBV7-3; D: .; J: TRBJ1-2; size: .; CDR3: CASSSSSSGDGYTF; DNA: TGTGCCAGCAGCTCCTCATCGTCGGGGGATGGCTACACCTTC
V: TRBV5-5; D: TRBD2; J: TRBJ2-2; size: .; CDR3: CASSFRRELTGELFF; DNA: TGTGCCAGCAGCTTTCGGCGGGAGTTGACCGGGGAGCTGTTTTTT
V: TRBV3-1/TRBV3-2; D: TRBD1; J: TRBJ2-1; size: .; CDR3: CASSYGTGANEQFF; DNA: TGTGCCAGCAGCTACGGAACAGGGGCCAATGAGCAGTTCTTC
V: TRBV9; D: .; J: TRBJ2-7; size: .; CDR3: CASSREGGPYEQYF; DNA: TGTGCCAGCAGCCGGGAAGGGGGACCCTACGAGCAGTACTTC
V: TRBV13; D: .; J: TRBJ2-1; size: .; CDR3: CASSLRPGRSDEQFF; DNA: TGTGCCAGCAGCTTAAGGCCAGGGCGGTCGGATGAGCAGTTCTTC
V: TRBV30; D: .; J: TRBJ1-1; size: once; CDR3: CAWSATVEAFF; DNA: TGTGCCTGGAGTGCGACAGTAGAAGCTTTCTTT
V: TRBV11-2; D: TRBD1; J: TRBJ1-2; size: .; CDR3: CASSFGQGGPYGYTF; DNA: TGTGCCAGCAGCTTCGGCCAGGGGGGACCTTATGGCTACACCTTC
V: TRBV25-1; D: .; J: TRBJ2-5; size: .; CDR3: CASSEWQEETQYF; DNA: TGTGCCAGCAGTGAATGGCAGGAAGAGACCCAGTACTTC
V: TRBV4-2; D: .; J: TRBJ1-1; size: .; CDR3: CASSQGDRNTEAFF; DNA: TGTGCCAGCAGCCAAGGTGACAGGAACACTGAAGCTTTCTTT
V: TRBV7-6; D: .; J: TRBJ2-7; size: .; CDR3: CASSLAGSSSYEQYF; DNA: TGTGCCAGCAGCTTAGCAGGGAGTAGCTCCTACGAGCAGTACTTC
V: TRBV3-1/TRBV3-2; D: .; J: TRBJ1-2; size: .; CDR3: CASSQVDYGYTF; DNA: TGTGCCAGCAGCCAAGTAGACTATGGCTACACCTTC
V: TRBV5-4; D: .; J: TRBJ2-1; size: .; CDR3: CASSLTGRSYNEQFF; DNA: TGTGCCAGCAGCTTGACAGGGCGCTCCTACAATGAGCAGTTCTTC